This passage covers 27 T cell receptor beta chains from one sample sequenced in a study of T-cell memory formation after mild COVID-19. MiXCR, applied by TCRdb to the 5' RACE reads, yields one record per CDR3 protein. The sample records more than 150,000 distinct CDR3 sequences, 11% being singletons. Specimen: PBMCs or a T cell subset sorted from them (not recorded which). These receptors came from a young man who had mild COVID-19 (a few samples of this study predate the infection). Cell type and time point are not known.

A few counts support this clonotype. The rearrangement links TRBV6-5 to TRBJ2-5; D is perhaps TRBD1 or TRBD2 (6 bases each). This CDR3 is 20 amino acids long. Trimming shortened V by 6 bases and J by 0 bases, and 29 bases separated the two germline ends. Per the germline V gene, CDR1 is MNHEY and CDR2 is SVGAGI. CDR3 sequence (DNA): TGTGCCAGCAGACCACGCGACAGGAGGGGCCTATTAGTGTACCAAGAGACCCAGTACTTC. Translation: CASRPRDRRGLLVYQETQYF.

The V gene is TRBV6-2 or TRBV6-3, the J gene TRBJ2-1; 13 bases fit TRBD2. V was pared by 8 bases and J by 4 bases, with 8 bases of the junction left unmatched. The germline V gene has CDR1 MNHEY and CDR2 SVGEGT. The CDR3 is made up of 16 amino acids. For the CDR3, the DNA is TGTGCCAGCTCCTCGGGACTAGCGGGACCTTACAATGAGCAGTTCTTC. Translating gives CASSSGLAGPYNEQFF.

V gene TRBV7-2 combines with J gene TRBJ2-3, with 9 nucleotides matching TRBD1. Germline V CDR1 and CDR2: SGHTA, FQGNSA. Losses at the gene ends were 4 bases for V and 6 bases for J; bases not matched to a gene: 11. This CDR3 contains 16 residues. CDR3 sequence: CASSSRMGQGWDTQYF. DNA of the CDR3: TGTGCCAGCAGCTCGAGAATGGGACAGGGTTGGGATACGCAGTATTTT.

This chain joins TRBV2 and TRBJ1-4; possible D gene TRBD1, 5 bases. Trimming stripped 7 bases from V and 5 bases from J, with 11 bases between. The V gene's germline CDR1 is SNHLY and CDR2 FYNNEI. The CDR3 is 13 amino acids. CDR3 residues: CASTRQGNEKLFF. DNA for the CDR3: TGTGCCAGCACAAGGCAGGGAAATGAAAAACTGTTTTTT.

This clonotype was detected once. The genes are TRBV7-8 and TRBJ2-1, with a possible D match to TRBD2 (6 bases). Germline lookup yields CDR1 SGHVS and CDR2 FQNEAQ. This CDR3 comprises 14 residues. Trimming cost V 8 bases and J 6 bases, with 17 bases left between them. The CDR3 sequence: CASGARDFINEQFF. The CDR3 nucleotides read TGTGCCAGCGGGGCCCGGGACTTCATCAATGAGCAGTTCTTC.

This clonotype was recorded at least ten times. V usage is TRBV4-2 and J usage is TRBJ2-5, with a weak D call TRBD1 (5 bases). Germline CDR1 is LGHNA and CDR2 is YNFKEQ. The CDR3 spans 13 residues. Trimming shortened V by 0 bases and J by 13 bases, and 15 bases separated the two germline ends. The CDR3 loop is CASSQDLDTAVYF. In DNA form, the CDR3 reads TGTGCCAGCAGCCAAGATCTGGACACGGCCGTGTACTTC.

This clonotype was observed a few times. The chain carries TRBV20-1 and TRBJ1-5; no definite D call. V shed 0 bases and J shed 3 bases, with 12 bases lying between them. The germline CDR1 and CDR2 sequences are DFQATT and SNEGSKA (reference sequence). The CDR3 loop spans 15 amino acids. The CDR3 here is CSARDFTVSNQPQHF. CDR3 DNA sequence: TGCAGTGCTAGAGATTTCACAGTATCCAATCAGCCCCAGCATTTT.

This clonotype occurred a few times. The chain couples TRBV7-2 to TRBJ2-5, with D hard to call. This CDR3 has 14 amino acids. Germline V gene lookup returns CDR1 SGHTA and CDR2 FQGNSA. V dropped 0 bases and J dropped 5 bases, with 10 bases sitting between them. CDR3 nucleotide sequence: TGTGCCAGCAGCTTAGCGGTGGGTGTCGAGACCCAGTACTTC. This encodes CASSLAVGVETQYF.

In its sample, this clonotype was seen many times. V and J are TRBV4-2 and TRBJ2-1; 9 bases match TRBD2. The CDR3 has 17 amino acids. CDR1 and CDR2 from the germline V gene are LGHNA and YNFKEQ. J gave up 0 bases and V 2 bases, and 5 bases lay outside the gene matches. The CDR3 region has the DNA TGTGCCAGCAGCCAAAATAGCGGGAGAAGCTCCTACAATGAGCAGTTCTTC. Protein: CASSQNSGRSSYNEQFF.

CDR3 amino acids: CASSRGQGGSKNIQYF. The CDR3 DNA reads as TGCGCCAGCAGCCGGGGACAGGGGGGATCCAAAAACATTCAGTACTTC. The gene calls are TRBV4-3 and TRBJ2-4, with 11 nucleotides matching TRBD1. The germline V gene encodes CDR1 LGHNA and CDR2 YSLEER. CDR3 length: 16 amino acids. With 4 bases clipped from V and 2 bases from J, the junction kept 4 bases outside the gene matches.

This clonotype was counted only a few times. This chain joins TRBV5-1 and TRBJ2-1; D is possibly TRBD2 (5 bases). CDR3 length equals 16 residues. V dropped 0 bases and J dropped 8 bases, with 18 bases sitting between them. Germline CDR1 and CDR2: SGHRS and YFSETQ. The CDR3: CASSLVGKTGVYEQFF. The CDR3 DNA reads as TGCGCCAGCAGCTTGGTTGGCAAGACCGGGGTCTATGAGCAGTTCTTC.

This clonotype was seen ten or more times. The chain joins TRBV27 to TRBJ1-1; a possible D gene is TRBD1 (5 bases). CDR3 length equals 13 residues. Germline CDR1 MNHEY, CDR2 SMNVEV (reference sequence). Trimming pared 3 bases from V and 6 bases from J, leaving 11 bases between. The CDR3 is CASSFQGLAEAFF. DNA for the CDR3: TGTGCCAGCAGTTTCCAGGGCCTCGCTGAAGCTTTCTTT.

This clonotype was detected only a few times. The chain recombines TRBV2 with TRBJ2-4, with TRBD2 identical over 8 bases. The CDR3 loop spans 14 amino acids. The V and J ends lost 8 bases and 9 bases, in that order; junction bases with no gene match: 12. CDR1 SNHLY and CDR2 FYNNEI come from the germline V gene. The CDR3 sequence: CASDPGTSSSIQYF. The CDR3 bases are TGTGCCAGCGATCCCGGGACTAGTTCGAGCATTCAGTACTTC.

The genes are TRBV25-1 and TRBJ1-1, with D perhaps TRBD1 (5 bases). The ends were cut back, 7 bases at V and 0 bases at J, with 15 bases in the middle. This CDR3 is 15 amino acids long. In germline, CDR1 is MGHDK, CDR2 SYGVNS. CDR3 sequence: CASTARGGLNTEAFF. CDR3 DNA sequence: TGTGCCAGCACTGCACGGGGGGGATTGAACACTGAAGCTTTCTTT.

The chain couples TRBV10-3 to TRBJ2-7; TRBD1 agrees at 8 bases. V gave up 3 bases and J gave up 5 bases; unmatched junction bases: 3. This CDR3 contains 13 residues. Germline lookup yields CDR1 ENHRY and CDR2 SYGVKD. This CDR3 reads CAISELTGDEQYF. The CDR3 DNA follows: TGTGCCATCAGTGAATTGACAGGGGACGAGCAGTACTTC.

The rearrangement uses TRBV20-1 and TRBJ1-2; the D gene is possibly TRBD1 (6 bases). This CDR3 has 11 amino acids. From germline, CDR1 is DFQATT and CDR2 SNEGSKA (reference sequence). The CDR3 sequence is CMGEPGGGYTF. The CDR3 coding sequence is TGCATGGGGGAACCGGGGGGCGGCTACACCTTC.

CDR3 in DNA: TGTGCCAGCAGCCGCGGCCGCGTATTAGCGGGGGATACGCAGTATTTT. Translated, it gives CASSRGRVLAGDTQYF. The chain is built from TRBV4-2 and TRBJ2-3, with TRBD2 matching 8 bases. The ends lost 4 bases at V and 6 bases at J; junction bases unmatched: 12. The CDR3 runs to 16 residues. Germline CDR1 is LGHNA and CDR2 is YNFKEQ.

On this clonotype: One end of the junction is discordant with germline, which a read error may explain. The V gene is TRBV5-1, the J gene TRBJ2-2, with 7 bases fitting TRBD2. CDR1 and CDR2 from the germline V gene are SGHRS and YFSETQ. CDR3 length equals 15 residues. The CDR3 loop is CASSLDGGYTGELIF. In nucleotides, the CDR3 is TGCGCCAGCAGCTTGGACGGGGGGTACACCGGGGAGCTGATTTTT.

The chain is built from TRBV7-2 and TRBJ1-3; D possibly corresponds to TRBD1 (6 bases). The V end was cut by 3 bases, the J end by 0 bases, with 12 bases between. The germline CDR1 and CDR2 sequences are SGHTA and FQGNSA. The length of the CDR3 is 16 residues. The CDR3 DNA follows: TGTGCCAGCAGCTTCGGACAGAGCAACTCTGGAAACACCATATATTTT. Translated, it gives CASSFGQSNSGNTIYF.

The chain is built from TRBV7-2 and TRBJ2-6; D not resolved. The V end was cut by 5 bases, the J end by 2 bases, with 10 bases between. The CDR3 loop spans 15 amino acids. Germline V gene lookup returns CDR1 SGHTA and CDR2 FQGNSA. The CDR3 DNA reads TGTGCCAGCAGCAGCCACGCCGCTGGGGCCAACGTCCTGACTTTC. As protein: CASSSHAAGANVLTF.

This clonotype was seen many times. This sequence joins TRBV4-3 and TRBJ1-5; D not certain. The V end was cut by 1 base, the J end by 5 bases, with 6 bases between. Germline CDR1 reads LGHNA; CDR2 reads YSLEER. CDR3 length: 13 amino acids. The CDR3 sequence is CASSQAGDQPQHF. Written as DNA, the CDR3 is TGCGCCAGCAGCCAAGCGGGAGATCAGCCCCAGCATTTT.

The chain has TRBV24-1 and TRBJ2-2, with TRBD1 matching over 7 bases. The germline CDR1 and CDR2 sequences are KGHDR and SFDVKD. The CDR3 covers 13 residues. J was trimmed by 7 bases and V by 9 bases; bases with no gene match: 7. CDR3 bases: TGTGCCACCGGAGACAGGGTCGACGGGGAGCTGTTTTTT. Its translation is CATGDRVDGELFF.

This clonotype turned up a few times. This rearrangement joins TRBV28 to TRBJ2-7; 9 nucleotides line up with TRBD1. The CDR3 runs to 14 residues. The germline gives CDR1 MDHEN, CDR2 SYDVKM. The junction had 8 bases not matched to a gene; V was cut back by 6 bases and J by 5 bases. The CDR3 region is CASSKGQGAHEQYV. CDR3 nucleotides: TGTGCCAGCAGCAAGGGACAGGGCGCCCACGAGCAGTACGTC.

This clonotype was observed a handful of times. The chain links TRBV7-2 to TRBJ2-1, with 9 bases matching TRBD1. This CDR3 is built from 15 residues. The V gene's germline CDR1 is SGHTA and CDR2 FQGNSA. V lost 4 bases to trimming and J lost 3 bases; unmatched junction nucleotides: 4. The CDR3, as DNA: TGTGCCAGCAGCTCGCCGGGACAGGGCTACAATGAGCAGTTCTTC. This gives the protein CASSSPGQGYNEQFF.

This clonotype came up a few times. The J gene is TRBJ1-1, the V gene TRBV5-1; perhaps TRBD1 as D (5 bases). Looked up from germline, CDR1 is SGHRS and CDR2 is YFSETQ. Trimming took off 3 bases at V and 1 base at J, with 10 bases between the two ends. CDR3 size: 14 residues. This CDR3 is CASSWGDGNTEAFF. As DNA, the CDR3 is TGCGCCAGCAGCTGGGGGGACGGGAACACTGAAGCTTTCTTT.

The J gene is TRBJ2-2, the V gene TRBV11-2; D possibly uses TRBD1 or TRBD2 (6 bases each). The CDR3 consists of 17 residues. V was pared by 5 bases and J by 4 bases, with 20 bases between. Germline V CDR1 and CDR2: SGHAT, FQNNGV. The DNA of the CDR3 is TGTGCCAGCAGCCAGGTCCGGGGGCAGGAGGGCACCGGGGAGCTGTTTTTT. Translation gives CASSQVRGQEGTGELFF.

V and J are TRBV29-1 and TRBJ2-3; D gene unclear. Between the trimmed V and J ends, which lost 7 bases and 4 bases, there was a span of 18 bases. The CDR3 length is 14 residues. CDR1 and CDR2 from the germline V gene are SQVTM and ANQGSEA. The CDR3: CSALRPIDADTQYF. The CDR3 coding sequence is TGCAGCGCCCTGAGGCCTATAGATGCAGATACGCAGTATTTT.